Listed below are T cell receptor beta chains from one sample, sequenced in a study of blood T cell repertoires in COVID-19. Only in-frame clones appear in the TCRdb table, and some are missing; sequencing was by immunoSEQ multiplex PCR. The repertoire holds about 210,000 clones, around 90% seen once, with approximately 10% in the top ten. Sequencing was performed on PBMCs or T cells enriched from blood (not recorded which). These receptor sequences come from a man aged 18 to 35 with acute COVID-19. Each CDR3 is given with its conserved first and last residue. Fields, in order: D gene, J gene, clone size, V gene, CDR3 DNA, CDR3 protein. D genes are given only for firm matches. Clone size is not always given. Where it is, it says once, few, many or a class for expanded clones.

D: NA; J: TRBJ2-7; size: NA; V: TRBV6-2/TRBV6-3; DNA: TGTGCCAGCAGTTACTCAGGGACACCCTACGAGCAGTACTTC; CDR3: CASSYSGTPYEQYF
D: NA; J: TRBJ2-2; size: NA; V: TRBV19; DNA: TGTGCCAGTAGTATCTCAGGGGTTACCACCGGGGAGCTGTTTTTT; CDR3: CASSISGVTTGELFF
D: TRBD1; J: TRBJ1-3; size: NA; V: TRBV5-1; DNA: TGCGCCAGCAGTCCCGGGACAGCTGGAAACACCATATATTTT; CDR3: CASSPGTAGNTIYF
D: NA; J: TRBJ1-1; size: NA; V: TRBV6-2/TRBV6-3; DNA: TGTGCCAGCAGTCTACTTTTGGGGGGTAAGAACACTGAAGCTTTCTTT; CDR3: CASSLLLGGKNTEAFF
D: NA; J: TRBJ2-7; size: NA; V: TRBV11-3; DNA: TGTGCCAGCAGCTTAGTAGGAGAAGCCTACGAGCAGTACTTC; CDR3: CASSLVGEAYEQYF
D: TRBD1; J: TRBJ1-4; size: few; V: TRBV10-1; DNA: TGCGCCAGCTCCAAAAGACAGGGGCTGTCGTCTCCAACTAATGAAAAACTGTTTTTT; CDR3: CASSKRQGLSSPTNEKLFF
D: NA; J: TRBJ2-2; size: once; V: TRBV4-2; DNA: TGTGCCAGCAGCCAAGATCAGTCCTCCACCGGGGAGCTGTTTTTT; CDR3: CASSQDQSSTGELFF
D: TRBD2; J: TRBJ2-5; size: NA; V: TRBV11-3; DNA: TGTGCCAGCAGCTTAGAGGCACTAGCGGGAGCCGGAGAGACCCAGTACTTC; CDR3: CASSLEALAGAGETQYF
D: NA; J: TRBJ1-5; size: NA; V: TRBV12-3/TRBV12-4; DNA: TGTGCCAGCAGTCAGGGCACAATCAGCCCACAGCATTTT; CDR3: CASSQGTISPQHF
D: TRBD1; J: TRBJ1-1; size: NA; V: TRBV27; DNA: TGTGCCAGCAGTTTGACAGGGAGTCCTGAAGCTTTCTTT; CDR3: CASSLTGSPEAFF
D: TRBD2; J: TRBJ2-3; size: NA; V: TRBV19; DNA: TGTGCCAGTAGGCTAGCGGGAGGGATAACAGATACGCAGTATTTT; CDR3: CASRLAGGITDTQYF
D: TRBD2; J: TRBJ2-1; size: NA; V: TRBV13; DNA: TGTGCCAGCACCCTGGGGGGAGGGCTATTCAATGAGCAGTTCTTC; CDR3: CASTLGGGLFNEQFF
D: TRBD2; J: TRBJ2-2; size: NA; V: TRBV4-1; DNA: TGCGCCAGCAGCGGGGGGGGCACCGGGGAGCTGTTTTTT; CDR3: CASSGGGTGELFF
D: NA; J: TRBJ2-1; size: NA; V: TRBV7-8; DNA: TGTGCCAGCAGCTTAGGTGATGGTGCAGGGGCGTACAATGAGCAGTTCTTC; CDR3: CASSLGDGAGAYNEQFF
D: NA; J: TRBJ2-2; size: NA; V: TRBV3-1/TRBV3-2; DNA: TGTGCCAGCAGCTCGCAGACCGGGGAGCTGTTTTTT; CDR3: CASSSQTGELFF
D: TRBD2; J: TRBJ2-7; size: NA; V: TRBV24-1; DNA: TGTGCCACCAGTGTATCCGGGAGCGGGAGATACGAGCAGTACTTC; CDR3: CATSVSGSGRYEQYF
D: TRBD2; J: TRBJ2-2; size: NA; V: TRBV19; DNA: TGTGCCAGTAGTATACCTCTTAGCGGGAGTTTCACCGGGGAGCTGTTTTTT; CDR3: CASSIPLSGSFTGELFF